The 14 T cell receptor beta chains given below trace back to one sample, sequenced in a study of T cell clonality in common variable immunodeficiency. Here immunoSEQ multiplex PCR was the method, and the copy in TCRdb shows in-frame clones only, minus some. The sample shows about 52,000 clones, none of them appearing just once. Sequencing input: peripheral blood mononuclear cells. The receptors were sampled from a person aged 18-70 years in good health.

This clone has a count of ten or more. The read gets to within 3 residues of the CDR3 end, and the germline J gene fills in the rest. The gene calls are TRBV30 and TRBJ1-1; 8 bases align to TRBD1. The CDR3 extends over 15 amino acids. V lost 4 bases, J lost 4 bases, and 11 bases stayed unmatched. From germline, CDR1 is GTSNPN and CDR2 SVGIG (reference sequence). The sequenced part of the CDR3 DNA is TGTGCCTGGACCCAGGAACAGGGGGTGGGCACTGAA. It translates to CAWTQEQGVGTE. In full, the CDR3 is CAWTQEQGVGTEAFF.

This clone was counted at least ten times. Sequencing ends 3 residues short of the CDR3 end; the germline J gene provides the rest. This sequence joins TRBV6-2 or TRBV6-3 and TRBJ2-1, with TRBD2 matching 7 bases. The CDR3 contains 17 residues. The junction had 15 bases not matched to a gene; V was cut back by 6 bases and J by 4 bases. From germline, CDR1 is MNHEY and CDR2 SVGEGT. The CDR3 here is CASSSNRLADSYNEQFF. The CDR3 bases that were read are TGTGCCAGCAGCTCCAACCGGCTAGCGGACTCTTACAATGAG.

As for this clone: The CDR3 is cut off 3 residues early in the read; its end comes from the germline J gene. The chain employs TRBV5-1 and TRBJ2-1, with TRBD1 as a possible D gene (5 bases). The CDR3 has 15 amino acids. In germline, CDR1 is SGHRS, CDR2 YFSETQ. Trimming stripped 4 bases from V and 4 bases from J, with 15 bases between. CDR3 protein: CASSPTVQVYNEQFF. CDR3 DNA (partial): TGCGCCAGCAGCCCAACGGTACAGGTATACAATGAG.

This clone was counted at least ten times. The read gets to within 3 residues of the CDR3 end, and the germline J gene fills in the rest. The V call is TRBV6-4, the J call TRBJ2-2; D is undetermined. Trimming stripped 5 bases from V and 0 bases from J, with 7 bases between. Germline V CDR1 and CDR2: MRHNA, SNTAGT. The CDR3 sequence is 14 residues long. This CDR3 reads CASSRSANTGELFF. CDR3 bases read: TGTGCCAGCAGTCGCAGCGCGAACACCGGGGAG.

This clone appeared many times. The CDR3 end falls 3 residues outside the read, so it is completed with the germline J gene. This chain uses TRBV4-2 with TRBJ2-5; 10 bases are shared with TRBD2. The CDR3 length is 16 residues. The V and J ends lost 0 bases and 1 base, in that order; junction bases with no gene match: 2. Germline CDR1 is LGHNA and CDR2 is YNFKEQ. The CDR3 sequence: CASSQDWTSGQETQYF. The sequenced part of the CDR3 DNA is TGTGCCAGCAGCCAAGATTGGACTAGCGGCCAAGAGACC.

This clone came up many times. The read comes to an end 3 residues before the CDR3 does, leaving the germline J gene to fill in the end. The gene calls are TRBV18 and TRBJ2-7, with 8 bases matching TRBD2. The CDR3 runs to 15 residues. Trimming at V came to 1 base and at J to 5 bases, leaving 7 bases not matched to a gene. From germline, CDR1 is KGHSH and CDR2 LQKENI. This CDR3 is CASSPLGLVSHEQYF. The part of the CDR3 DNA that was read is TGTGCCAGCTCACCACTGGGACTAGTAAGCCACGAG.

This clone was recorded at least ten times. The CDR3 goes on 3 residues after the read ends, and that part is filled in from the germline J gene. The rearrangement links TRBV7-2 to TRBJ1-6, with no clear D. V was cut by 1 base and J by 7 bases, with 5 bases left in between. The CDR3 totals 13 residues. Germline CDR1 is SGHTA and CDR2 is FQGNSA. The CDR3 bases that were read are TGTGCCAGCAGCTTAGATAGCAATTCACCC. It yields the protein CASSLDSNSP. The whole CDR3 sequence is CASSLDSNSPLHF.

This clone was recorded many times. CDR3 amino acids: CAWREILAGGHEQYF. CDR3 DNA, as far as it was read: TGTGCCTGGAGAGAGATCCTAGCAGGAGGCCACGAG. The chain links TRBV30 to TRBJ2-7; TRBD2 is a possible D gene (5 bases). Coverage ceases 3 residues before the CDR3 finishes, and the germline J gene fills in the end. The CDR3 runs 15 residues. Germline V CDR1 and CDR2: GTSNPN, SVGIG (reference sequence). Trimming stripped 3 bases from V and 5 bases from J, with 20 bases between.

Turning to this clone: The read ends 3 residues shy of where the CDR3 ends; the end is completed using the germline J gene. The V call is TRBV18, the J call TRBJ1-2; no clear D gene. The CDR3 is 14 amino acids. The V gene lost 6 bases and the J gene lost 0 bases, with 11 bases spanning the gap. Germline assignment: CDR1 KGHSH and CDR2 LQKENI. CDR3 DNA, as far as it was read: TGTGCCAGCTCGCCCCTCGAGGCTAACTATGGC. Translation: CASSPLEANYG. The whole CDR3 is CASSPLEANYGYTF.

In its sample, this clone was seen many times. The CDR3 goes on 3 residues after the read ends, and that part is filled in from the germline J gene. The chain joins TRBV13 to TRBJ1-1, with D perhaps TRBD1 (6 bases). The CDR3 runs to 12 residues. Germline V gene data show CDR1 as PRHDT and CDR2 as FYEKMQ (reference sequence). V gave up 8 bases and J gave up 1 base, with 8 bases separating them. CDR3 region: CASGQSNTEAFF. Partial CDR3 DNA: TGTGCCAGCGGACAGTCGAACACTGAA.

This clone was seen at least ten times. The read ends 3 residues shy of where the CDR3 ends; the end is completed using the germline J gene. The rearrangement joins TRBV12-3 or TRBV12-4 to TRBJ2-1, with TRBD2 matching over 12 bases. With V trimmed by 7 bases and J by 2 bases, 3 bases remained unmatched. The CDR3 spans 15 residues. The CDR3 sequence: CASTLAGGPYNEQFF. Partial CDR3 DNA: TGTGCCAGCACCCTAGCGGGAGGGCCCTACAATGAG.

This clone was seen many times. The CDR3 end lies 3 residues beyond the end of the read and is filled in from the germline J gene. The rearrangement links TRBV6-4 to TRBJ2-5, with TRBD2 matching over 10 bases. In germline, CDR1 is MRHNA, CDR2 SNTAGT. The CDR3 is 15 residues long. Germline trimming cut 2 bases from V and 4 bases from J; bases unmatched to any gene: 4. CDR3 amino acids: CASSDGAGGPETQYF. CDR3 bases read: TGTGCCAGCAGTGACGGAGCGGGAGGGCCAGAGACC.

Ten or more counts support this clone. The read falls 3 residues short of the CDR3 end, and the missing part is taken from the germline J gene. This CDR3 is also generated by other DNA sequences in the sample. The V and J genes are TRBV30 and TRBJ1-3, with a tentative D call TRBD1 (5 bases). Trimming removed 5 bases at V and 0 bases at J, with 11 bases between. This CDR3 spans 14 amino acids. Per the germline V gene, CDR1 is GTSNPN and CDR2 is SVGIG (reference sequence). The CDR3 is CAWEGGGSGNTIYF. The DNA read from the CDR3 is TGTGCCTGGGAGGGCGGGGGCTCTGGAAACACC.

About this clone: Read coverage stops 3 residues before the CDR3 terminus; the germline J gene supplies the remainder. The rearrangement joins TRBV20-1 to TRBJ2-3; maybe TRBD1 (6 bases). Germline-derived CDR1 and CDR2 are DFQATT and SNEGSKA (reference sequence). The length of the CDR3 is 16 residues. The CDR3 loop reads CSARGSVGHQYSPQYF. CDR3 DNA (partial): TGCAGTGCTAGAGGAAGCGTGGGACACCAGTATTCGCCG.